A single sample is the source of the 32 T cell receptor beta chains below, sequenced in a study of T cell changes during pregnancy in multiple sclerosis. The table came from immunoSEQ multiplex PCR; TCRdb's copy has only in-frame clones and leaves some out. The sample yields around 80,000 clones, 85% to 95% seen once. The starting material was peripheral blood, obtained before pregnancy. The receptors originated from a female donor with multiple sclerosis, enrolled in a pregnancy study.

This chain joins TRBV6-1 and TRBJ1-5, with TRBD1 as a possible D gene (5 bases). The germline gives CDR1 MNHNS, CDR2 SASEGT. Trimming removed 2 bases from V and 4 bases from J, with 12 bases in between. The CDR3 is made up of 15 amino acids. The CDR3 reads CASSESMGGNQPQHF. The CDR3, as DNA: TGTGCCAGCAGTGAAAGTATGGGGGGAAATCAGCCCCAGCATTTT.

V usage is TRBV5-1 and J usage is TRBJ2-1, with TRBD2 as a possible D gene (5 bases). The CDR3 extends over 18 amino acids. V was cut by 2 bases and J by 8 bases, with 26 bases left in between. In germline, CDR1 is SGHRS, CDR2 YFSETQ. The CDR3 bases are TGCGCCAGCAGCTTAGATCCTAACGCTACTAGTTACCGTGATGAGCAGTTCTTC. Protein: CASSLDPNATSYRDEQFF. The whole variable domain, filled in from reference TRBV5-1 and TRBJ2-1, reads KAGVTQTPRYLIKTRGQQVTLSCSPISGHRSVSWYQQTPGQGLQFLFEYFSETQRNKGNFPGRFSGRQFSNSRSEMNVSTLELGDSALYLCASSLDPNATSYRDEQFFGPGTRLTVL.

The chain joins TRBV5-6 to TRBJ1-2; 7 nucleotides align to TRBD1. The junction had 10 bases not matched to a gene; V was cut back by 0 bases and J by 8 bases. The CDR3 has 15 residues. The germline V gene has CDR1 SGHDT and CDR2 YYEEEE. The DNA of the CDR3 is TGTGCCAGCAGCTTGGAGGGCAGACAGGGCAGGGGCTACACCTTC. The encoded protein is CASSLEGRQGRGYTF. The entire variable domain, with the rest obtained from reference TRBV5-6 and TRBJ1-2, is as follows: DAGVTQSPTHLIKTRGQQVTLRCSPKSGHDTVSWYQQALGQGPQFIFQYYEEEERQRGNFPDRFSGHQFPNYSSELNVNALLLGDSALYLCASSLEGRQGRGYTFGSGTRLTVV.

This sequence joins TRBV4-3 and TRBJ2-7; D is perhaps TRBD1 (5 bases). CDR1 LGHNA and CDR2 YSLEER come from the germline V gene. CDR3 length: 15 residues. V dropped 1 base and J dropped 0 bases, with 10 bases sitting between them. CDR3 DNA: TGCGCCAGCAGCCAAGGAGCAAGGGGCTCCTACGAGCAGTACTTC. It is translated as CASSQGARGSYEQYF.

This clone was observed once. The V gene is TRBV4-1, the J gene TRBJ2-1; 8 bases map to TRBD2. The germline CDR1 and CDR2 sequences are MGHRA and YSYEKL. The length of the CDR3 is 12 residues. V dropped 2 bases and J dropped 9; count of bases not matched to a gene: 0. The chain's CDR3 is CASSQLAGEQFF. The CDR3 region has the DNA TGCGCCAGCAGCCAACTAGCGGGTGAGCAGTTCTTC.

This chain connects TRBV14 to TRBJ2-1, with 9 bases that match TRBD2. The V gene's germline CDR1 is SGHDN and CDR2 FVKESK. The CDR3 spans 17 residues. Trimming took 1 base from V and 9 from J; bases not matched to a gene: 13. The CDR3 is CASSQGMVAGARGEQFF. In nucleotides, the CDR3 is TGTGCCAGCAGCCAAGGAATGGTAGCGGGAGCGAGGGGTGAGCAGTTCTTC. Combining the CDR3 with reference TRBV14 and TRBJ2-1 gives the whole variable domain EAGVTQFPSHSVIEKGQTVTLRCDPISGHDNLYWYRRVMGKEIKFLLHFVKESKQDESGMPNNRFLAERTGGTYSTLKVQPAELEDSGVYFCASSQGMVAGARGEQFFGPGTRLTVL.

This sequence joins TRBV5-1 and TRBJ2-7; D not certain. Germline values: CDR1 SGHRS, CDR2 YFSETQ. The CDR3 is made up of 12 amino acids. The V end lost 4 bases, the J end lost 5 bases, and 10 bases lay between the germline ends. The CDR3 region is CASSRSFDEQYF. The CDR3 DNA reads TGCGCCAGCAGCCGAAGCTTCGACGAGCAGTACTTC.

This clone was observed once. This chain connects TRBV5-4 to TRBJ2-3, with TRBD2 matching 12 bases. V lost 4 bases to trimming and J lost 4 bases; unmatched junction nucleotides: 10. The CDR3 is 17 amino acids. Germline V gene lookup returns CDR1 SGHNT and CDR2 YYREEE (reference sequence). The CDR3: CASSDRTSGKLADTQYF. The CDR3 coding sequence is TGTGCCAGCAGCGACCGGACTAGCGGGAAACTCGCAGATACGCAGTATTTT.

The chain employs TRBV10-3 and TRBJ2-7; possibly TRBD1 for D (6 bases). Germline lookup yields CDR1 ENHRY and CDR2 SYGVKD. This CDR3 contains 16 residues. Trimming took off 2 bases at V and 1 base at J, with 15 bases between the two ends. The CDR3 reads CAISETRDTKSYEQYF. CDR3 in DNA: TGTGCCATCAGTGAGACCCGGGACACAAAATCCTACGAGCAGTACTTC.

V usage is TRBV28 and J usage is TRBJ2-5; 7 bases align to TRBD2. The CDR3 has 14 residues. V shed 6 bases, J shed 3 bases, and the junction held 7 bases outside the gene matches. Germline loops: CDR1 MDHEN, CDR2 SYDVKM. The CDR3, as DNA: TGTGCCAGCAGGCTCGGGGGGATCAAAGAGACCCAGTACTTC. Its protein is CASRLGGIKETQYF.

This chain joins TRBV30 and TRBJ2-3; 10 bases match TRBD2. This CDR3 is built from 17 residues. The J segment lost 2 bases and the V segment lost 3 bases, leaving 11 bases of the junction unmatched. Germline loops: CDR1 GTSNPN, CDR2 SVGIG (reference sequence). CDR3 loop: CAWSLRLAGGITDTQYF. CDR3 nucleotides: TGTGCCTGGAGCCTCCGACTAGCGGGTGGAATCACAGATACGCAGTATTTT.

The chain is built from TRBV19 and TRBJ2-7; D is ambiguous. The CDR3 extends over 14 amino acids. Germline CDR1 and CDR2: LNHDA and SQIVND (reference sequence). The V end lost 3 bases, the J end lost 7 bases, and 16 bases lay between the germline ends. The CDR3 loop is CASSMHGTTGEQYF. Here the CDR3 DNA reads TGTGCCAGTAGTATGCACGGAACAACGGGTGAGCAGTACTTC. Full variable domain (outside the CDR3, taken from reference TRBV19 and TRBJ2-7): DGGITQSPKYLFRKEGQNVTLSCEQNLNHDAMYWYRQDPGQGLRLIYYSQIVNDFQKGDIAEGYSVSREKKESFPLTVTSAQKNPTAFYLCASSMHGTTGEQYFGPGTRLTVT.

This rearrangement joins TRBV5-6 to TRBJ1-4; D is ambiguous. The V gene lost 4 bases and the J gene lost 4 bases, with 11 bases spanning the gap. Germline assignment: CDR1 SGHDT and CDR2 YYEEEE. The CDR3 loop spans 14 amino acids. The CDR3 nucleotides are TGTGCCAGCAGCCCCTCGGGGTTTAATGAAAAACTGTTTTTT. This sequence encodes CASSPSGFNEKLFF.

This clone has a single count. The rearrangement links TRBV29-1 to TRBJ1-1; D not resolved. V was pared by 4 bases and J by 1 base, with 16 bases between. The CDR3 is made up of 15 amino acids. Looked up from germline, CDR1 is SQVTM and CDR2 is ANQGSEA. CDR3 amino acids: CSVVGSFGRNTEAFF. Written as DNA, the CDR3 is TGCAGCGTTGTCGGGTCCTTCGGGAGGAACACTGAAGCTTTCTTT.

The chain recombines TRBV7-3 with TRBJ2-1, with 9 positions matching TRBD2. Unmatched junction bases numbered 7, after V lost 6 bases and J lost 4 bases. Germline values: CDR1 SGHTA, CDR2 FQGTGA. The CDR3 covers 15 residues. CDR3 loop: CASRTSGDPYNEQFF. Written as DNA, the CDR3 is TGTGCCAGCAGGACTAGCGGAGACCCTTACAATGAGCAGTTCTTC.

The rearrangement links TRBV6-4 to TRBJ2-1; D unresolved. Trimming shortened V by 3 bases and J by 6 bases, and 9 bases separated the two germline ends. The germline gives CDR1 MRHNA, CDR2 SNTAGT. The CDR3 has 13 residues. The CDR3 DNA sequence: TGTGCCAGCAGTGATTTGAGGAGCAATGAGCAGTTCTTC. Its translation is CASSDLRSNEQFF.

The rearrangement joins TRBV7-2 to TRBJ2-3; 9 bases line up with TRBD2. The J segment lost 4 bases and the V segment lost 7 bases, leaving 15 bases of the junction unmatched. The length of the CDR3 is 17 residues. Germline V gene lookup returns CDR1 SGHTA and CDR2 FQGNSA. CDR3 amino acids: CASKGRRTSGPSDTQYF. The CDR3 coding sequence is TGTGCCAGCAAAGGCAGAAGAACTAGCGGGCCCTCAGATACGCAGTATTTT.

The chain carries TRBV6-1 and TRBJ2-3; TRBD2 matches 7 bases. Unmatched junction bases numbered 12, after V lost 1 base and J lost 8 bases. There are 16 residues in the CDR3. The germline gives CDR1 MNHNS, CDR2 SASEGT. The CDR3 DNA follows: TGTGCCAGCAGTGAAGTTTCTAGCGGTCAAAAGGGTACGCAGTATTTT. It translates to CASSEVSSGQKGTQYF.

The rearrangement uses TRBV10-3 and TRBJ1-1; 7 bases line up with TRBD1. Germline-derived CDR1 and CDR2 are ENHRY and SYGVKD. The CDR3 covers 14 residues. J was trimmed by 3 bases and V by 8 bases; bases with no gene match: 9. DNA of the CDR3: TGTGCCATCTCAAAGGGGGCTCGTGACACTGAAGCTTTCTTT. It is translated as CAISKGARDTEAFF.

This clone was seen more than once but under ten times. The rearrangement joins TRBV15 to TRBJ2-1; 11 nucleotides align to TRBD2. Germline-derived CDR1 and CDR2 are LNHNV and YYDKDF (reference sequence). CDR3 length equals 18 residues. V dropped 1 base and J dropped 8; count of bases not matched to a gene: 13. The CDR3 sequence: CATSRGELAGGPRDEQFF. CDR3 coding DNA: TGTGCCACCAGCAGAGGAGAATTAGCGGGAGGGCCTAGGGATGAGCAGTTCTTC.

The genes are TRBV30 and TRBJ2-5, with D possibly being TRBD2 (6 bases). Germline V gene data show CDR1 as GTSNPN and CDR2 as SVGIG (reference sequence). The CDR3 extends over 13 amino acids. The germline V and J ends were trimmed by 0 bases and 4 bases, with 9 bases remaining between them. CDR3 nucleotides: TGTGCCTGGAGTGTGGGGGGAGGAGAGACCCAGTACTTC. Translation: CAWSVGGGETQYF.

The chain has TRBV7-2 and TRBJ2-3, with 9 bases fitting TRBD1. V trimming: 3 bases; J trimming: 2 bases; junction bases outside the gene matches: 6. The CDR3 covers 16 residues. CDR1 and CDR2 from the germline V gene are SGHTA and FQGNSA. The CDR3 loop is CASSFGWDRDTDTQYF. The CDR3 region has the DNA TGTGCCAGCAGCTTCGGATGGGACAGGGACACAGATACGCAGTATTTT. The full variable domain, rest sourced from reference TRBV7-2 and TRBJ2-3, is GAGVSQSPSNKVTEKGKDVELRCDPISGHTALYWYRQSLGQGLEFLIYFQGNSAPDKSGLPSDRFSAERTGGSVSTLTIQRTQQEDSAVYLCASSFGWDRDTDTQYFGPGTRLTVL.

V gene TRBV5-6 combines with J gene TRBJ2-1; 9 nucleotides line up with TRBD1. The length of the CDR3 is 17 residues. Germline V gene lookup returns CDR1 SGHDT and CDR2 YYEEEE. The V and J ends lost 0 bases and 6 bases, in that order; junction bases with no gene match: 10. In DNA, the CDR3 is TGTGCCAGCAGCTTGGCACTCCGGGACAGGGCCCTCAATGAGCAGTTCTTC. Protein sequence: CASSLALRDRALNEQFF.

The CDR3 DNA reads TGTGCCAGCAGCAAAGGACGGCGGGGGCGGCTGGTC. It is translated as CASSKGRRGRLV. The V and J genes are TRBV21-1 and TRBJ2-7; the table's TRBD2 call for D was not verified on the DNA. TRBV21-1 is annotated as a pseudogene. This CDR3 has 12 amino acids.

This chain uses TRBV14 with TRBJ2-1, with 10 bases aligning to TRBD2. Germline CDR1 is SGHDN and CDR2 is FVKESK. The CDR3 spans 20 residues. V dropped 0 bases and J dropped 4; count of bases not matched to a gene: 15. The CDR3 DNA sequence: TGTGCCAGCAGCCAAGATGGTCGCGCATCCGGGACTAGCGCTTACAATGAGCAGTTCTTC. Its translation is CASSQDGRASGTSAYNEQFF.

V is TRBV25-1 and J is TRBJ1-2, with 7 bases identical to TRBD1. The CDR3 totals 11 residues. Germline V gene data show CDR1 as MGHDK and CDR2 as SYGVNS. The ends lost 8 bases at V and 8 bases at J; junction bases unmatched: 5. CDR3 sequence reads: CASGDREGYTF. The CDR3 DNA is TGTGCCAGCGGAGACAGGGAGGGCTACACCTTC.

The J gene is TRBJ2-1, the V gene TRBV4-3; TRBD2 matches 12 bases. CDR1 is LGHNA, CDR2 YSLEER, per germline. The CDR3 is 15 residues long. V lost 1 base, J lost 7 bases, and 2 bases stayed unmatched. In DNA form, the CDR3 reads TGCGCCAGCAGCCAAGGGACTAGCGGGATAAATGAGCAGTTCTTC. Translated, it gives CASSQGTSGINEQFF.

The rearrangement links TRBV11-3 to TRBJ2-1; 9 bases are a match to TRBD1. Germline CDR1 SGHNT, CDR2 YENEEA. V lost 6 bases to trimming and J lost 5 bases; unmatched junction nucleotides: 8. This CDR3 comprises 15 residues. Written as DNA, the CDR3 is TGTGCCAGCAGTCTGGGACAGGGAGCCCACAATGAGCAGTTCTTC. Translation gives CASSLGQGAHNEQFF.

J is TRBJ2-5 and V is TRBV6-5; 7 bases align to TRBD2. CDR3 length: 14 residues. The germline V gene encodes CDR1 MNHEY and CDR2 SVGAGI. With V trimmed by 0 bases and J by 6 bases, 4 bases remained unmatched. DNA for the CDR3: TGTGCCAGCAGTTACTCGCGCGGGAGAAAGACCCAGTACTTC. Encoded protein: CASSYSRGRKTQYF.

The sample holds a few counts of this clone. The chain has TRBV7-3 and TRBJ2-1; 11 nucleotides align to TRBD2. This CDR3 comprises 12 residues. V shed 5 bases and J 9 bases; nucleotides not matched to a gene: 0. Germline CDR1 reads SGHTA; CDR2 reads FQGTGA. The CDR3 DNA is TGTGCCAGCAGCCTAGCGGGAGGTGAGCAGTTCTTC. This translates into CASSLAGGEQFF.

CDR3 sequence (DNA): TGCGCCAGCAGCCAAGGACCCCGGGATCCATTCTACGAGCAGTACTTC. It codes for CASSQGPRDPFYEQYF. The chain couples TRBV4-3 to TRBJ2-7; D possibly corresponds to TRBD2 (5 bases). Per the germline V gene, CDR1 is LGHNA and CDR2 is YSLEER. Trimming pared 1 base from V and 3 bases from J, leaving 16 bases between. This CDR3 comprises 16 residues.

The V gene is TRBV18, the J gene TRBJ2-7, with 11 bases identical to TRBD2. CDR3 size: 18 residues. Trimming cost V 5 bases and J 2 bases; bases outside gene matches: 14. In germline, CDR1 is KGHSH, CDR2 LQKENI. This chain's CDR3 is CASSALEITSGSTYEQYF. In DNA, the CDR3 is TGTGCCAGCTCAGCATTGGAAATTACTAGCGGGAGTACCTACGAGCAGTACTTC.